Each of the 26 T cell receptor beta chains below was sequenced from the same sample in a study of blood T cell repertoires in COVID-19. The method was immunoSEQ multiplex PCR; TCRdb's version includes in-frame clones alone and lacks a portion of them. Among some 26,000 clones, around 90% were seen once, and the ten largest hold less than 3.5%. Sequenced material: peripheral blood. The source of these receptors is a human donor in a cohort sampled during active COVID-19.

V gene TRBV20-1 combines with J gene TRBJ2-3; the match to TRBD2 covers 9 bases. The germline V gene encodes CDR1 DFQATT and CDR2 SNEGSKA (reference sequence). CDR3 size: 15 residues. After removal of 3 bases from V and 6 bases from J, the junction contained 10 bases not matched to a gene. CDR3 in DNA: TGCAGTGCTAGTCAAGCGGGGGGAGTTGGGGATACGCAGTATTTT. Its translation: CSASQAGGVGDTQYF.

The chain uses TRBV5-5 and TRBJ2-1; no clear D gene. Deletions cut 0 bases from V and 4 bases from J, with 14 bases between. From germline, CDR1 is SGHKS and CDR2 YYEKEE (reference sequence). CDR3 length: 16 amino acids. In nucleotides, the CDR3 is TGTGCCAGCAGCTTGGGAGCTAGTCCCTCATACAATGAGCAGTTCTTC. Amino acids: CASSLGASPSYNEQFF.

The chain combines TRBV4-2 with TRBJ2-2, with 7 positions matching TRBD2. CDR1 is LGHNA, CDR2 YNFKEQ, per germline. After removal of 4 bases from V and 3 bases from J, the junction contained 8 bases not matched to a gene. The CDR3 runs to 16 residues. CDR3 protein: CASSPGTGGDTGELFF. CDR3 nucleotides: TGTGCCAGCAGCCCAGGCACGGGGGGAGACACCGGGGAGCTGTTTTTT.

Only a few counts were recorded for this clone. The V gene is TRBV4-1, the J gene TRBJ1-5; D ambiguous. The CDR3 totals 15 residues. Per germline, CDR1 MGHRA and CDR2 YSYEKL. Between the trimmed V and J ends, which lost 5 bases and 0 bases, there was a span of 11 bases. The CDR3 here is CASSWSPNSNQPQHF. CDR3 nucleotides: TGCGCCAGCAGCTGGAGCCCAAATAGCAATCAGCCCCAGCATTTT.

The J gene is TRBJ2-1, the V gene TRBV7-2; 9 bases map to TRBD2. Germline V gene data show CDR1 as SGHTA and CDR2 as FQGNSA. The junction had 14 bases not matched to a gene; V was cut back by 5 bases and J by 3 bases. The CDR3 spans 18 residues. The CDR3 sequence is CASSRSVAGDQYYNEQFF. The CDR3, as DNA: TGTGCCAGCAGCCGCTCAGTAGCGGGGGACCAATACTACAATGAGCAGTTCTTC.

This chain joins TRBV11-2 and TRBJ1-2, with D maybe TRBD1 (6 bases). Trimming shortened V by 4 bases and J by 2 bases, and 14 bases separated the two germline ends. The CDR3 contains 15 residues. CDR1 SGHAT and CDR2 FQNNGV come from the germline V gene. This CDR3 reads CASSSLHRENYGYTF. The CDR3 DNA sequence: TGTGCCAGCAGCTCACTCCACAGGGAGAACTATGGCTACACCTTC. The variable domain in full, with the rest retrieved from reference TRBV11-2 and TRBJ1-2, is EAGVAQSPRYKIIEKRQSVAFWCNPISGHATLYWYQQILGQGPKLLIQFQNNGVVDDSQLPKDRFSAERLKGVDSTLKIQPAKLEDSAVYLCASSSLHRENYGYTFGSGTRLTVV.

The sample holds a few counts of this clone. The J gene is TRBJ1-4, the V gene TRBV7-6; 9 bases fit TRBD1. The CDR3 has 14 amino acids. Germline values: CDR1 SGHVS, CDR2 FNYEAQ. The trim removed 5 bases at V and 10 bases at J, leaving 8 bases unmatched. The CDR3 loop reads CASSQDRGSGKLFF. The DNA for the CDR3 is TGTGCCAGCAGCCAGGACAGGGGATCAGGAAAACTGTTTTTT.

The V and J genes are TRBV19 and TRBJ1-1, with 8 bases that match TRBD1. J gave up 3 bases and V 1 base, and 10 bases lay outside the gene matches. CDR3 length: 17 residues. Germline V gene sequence: CDR1 LNHDA, CDR2 SQIVND (reference sequence). CDR3: CASSIGAARGPDTEAFF. As DNA, the CDR3 is TGTGCCAGTAGTATAGGCGCGGCCAGGGGGCCCGACACTGAAGCTTTCTTT.

This chain connects TRBV24-1 to TRBJ2-7; 7 nucleotides line up with TRBD1. CDR1 and CDR2 from the germline V gene are KGHDR and SFDVKD. The CDR3 loop spans 13 amino acids. V lost 4 bases and J lost 6; bases outside the gene matches: 5. In nucleotides, the CDR3 is TGTGCCACCAGTGACTCCCAGGGGGTCGAGCAGTACTTC. Translated, it gives CATSDSQGVEQYF.

The V gene is TRBV9, the J gene TRBJ2-1; D gene uncertain. CDR3 length: 12 amino acids. CDR1 and CDR2 from the germline V gene are SGDLS and YYNGEE. The V and J ends lost 0 bases and 15 bases respectively, with 13 bases between them. The CDR3 DNA reads TGTGCCAGCAGCGTAGTTGAAGGAGCCCCGTTCTTC. This sequence encodes CASSVVEGAPFF.

The V and J genes are TRBV18 and TRBJ1-1; D gene ambiguous. V shed 6 bases and J shed 3 bases, with 14 bases lying between them. This CDR3 is built from 14 residues. CDR1 and CDR2 from the germline V gene are KGHSH and LQKENI. The CDR3 nucleotides are TGTGCCAGCTCCGCGGGGTCCCTGGACACTGAAGCTTTCTTT. The encoded protein is CASSAGSLDTEAFF.

The chain employs TRBV6-6 and TRBJ2-7, with D unclear. CDR1 is MNHNY, CDR2 SVGAGI, per germline (reference sequence). The CDR3 spans 13 residues. The V gene lost 4 bases and the J gene lost 6 bases, with 13 bases spanning the gap. CDR3 in amino acids: CASSFLGGGEQYF. The DNA for the CDR3 is TGTGCCAGCAGTTTTTTAGGTGGCGGCGAGCAGTACTTC.

The rearrangement uses TRBV7-6 and TRBJ2-3, with 7 bases that match TRBD2. Germline CDR1 SGHVS, CDR2 FNYEAQ. V gave up 2 bases and J gave up 1 base; unmatched junction bases: 9. The CDR3 extends over 17 amino acids. CDR3 sequence reads: CASSLSESGGGTDTQYF. For the CDR3, the DNA is TGTGCCAGCAGCTTAAGTGAGTCGGGGGGTGGCACAGATACGCAGTATTTT.

The chain combines TRBV9 with TRBJ2-5, with 7 bases fitting TRBD2. Germline CDR1 reads SGDLS; CDR2 reads YYNGEE. Trimming removed 2 bases from V and 4 bases from J; junction bases left unmatched: 11. CDR3 length equals 16 residues. CDR3 in amino acids: CASSVSGERGGETQYF. The CDR3 nucleotides are TGTGCCAGCAGCGTTTCAGGAGAGCGGGGAGGAGAGACCCAGTACTTC.

The gene calls are TRBV20-1 and TRBJ1-1; D gene ambiguous. With 3 bases removed from V and 1 base from J, the gap between germline ends came to 3 bases. The CDR3 is 11 amino acids. In germline, CDR1 is DFQATT, CDR2 SNEGSKA (reference sequence). CDR3 sequence: CSARRNTEAFF. In DNA form, the CDR3 reads TGCAGTGCTAGGAGGAACACTGAAGCTTTCTTT.

This clone was counted between two and nine times. The chain joins TRBV7-9 to TRBJ2-7; 8 positions agree with TRBD1. CDR1 is SEHNR, CDR2 FQNEAQ, per germline (reference sequence). V lost 7 bases to trimming and J lost 4 bases; unmatched junction nucleotides: 9. This CDR3 region has 14 residues. This CDR3 is CASNSGGLGYEQYF. For the CDR3, the DNA is TGTGCCAGCAACTCAGGGGGCTTAGGATACGAGCAGTACTTC.

The chain joins TRBV7-2 to TRBJ2-5; 9 bases agree with TRBD2. The germline V gene has CDR1 SGHTA and CDR2 FQGNSA. Trimming removed 5 bases from V and 7 bases from J; junction bases left unmatched: 8. This CDR3 has 14 amino acids. CDR3 residues: CASSNSGGQGTQYF. CDR3 DNA: TGTGCCAGCAGCAATAGCGGGGGTCAGGGGACCCAGTACTTC. Complete variable domain (other parts from reference TRBV7-2 and TRBJ2-5): GAGVSQSPSNKVTEKGKDVELRCDPISGHTALYWYRQSLGQGLEFLIYFQGNSAPDKSGLPSDRFSAERTGGSVSTLTIQRTQQEDSAVYLCASSNSGGQGTQYFGPGTRLLVL.

In its sample, this clone was seen once. This chain uses TRBV3-1 (or the pseudogene TRBV3-2) with TRBJ2-1; D possibly corresponds to TRBD2 (5 bases). Between the trimmed V and J ends, which lost 4 bases and 4 bases, there was a span of 17 bases. The CDR3 contains 16 residues. CDR1 is LGHDT, CDR2 YNNKEL, per germline (reference sequence). Here the CDR3 reads CASSPSQRAVYNEQFF. CDR3 bases: TGTGCCAGCAGCCCGAGTCAACGAGCGGTATACAATGAGCAGTTCTTC.

J is TRBJ1-1 and V is TRBV6-6, with D uncertain. The CDR3 sequence is 15 residues long. With 7 bases removed from V and 1 base from J, the gap between germline ends came to 16 bases. Per the germline V gene, CDR1 is MNHNY and CDR2 is SVGAGI (reference sequence). CDR3 residues: CASKAAGGKNTEAFF. The CDR3 nucleotides are TGTGCCAGCAAGGCGGCAGGAGGGAAGAACACTGAAGCTTTCTTT.

V gene TRBV24-1 combines with J gene TRBJ2-5; 7 bases match TRBD1. The CDR3 contains 13 residues. Germline V gene lookup returns CDR1 KGHDR and CDR2 SFDVKD. With 4 bases clipped from V and 2 bases from J, the junction kept 0 bases outside the gene matches. CDR3 amino acids: CATSDRGQETQYF. The CDR3 nucleotides read TGTGCCACCAGTGACAGGGGGCAAGAGACCCAGTACTTC.

This clone appeared a single time. The rearrangement uses TRBV7-6 and TRBJ1-2; unclear D gene. V shed 5 bases and J shed 8 bases, with 21 bases lying between them. CDR1 and CDR2 (germline): SGHVS, FNYEAQ. This CDR3 contains 15 residues. The CDR3 coding sequence is TGTGCCAGCAGCCCCTCTTTGGCGGGTGATTTCGGCTACACCTTC. Translating gives CASSPSLAGDFGYTF.

V usage is TRBV6-5 and J usage is TRBJ1-2; 7 bases align to TRBD1. This CDR3 is built from 14 residues. The trim removed 2 bases at V and 4 bases at J, leaving 4 bases unmatched. The V gene's germline CDR1 is MNHEY and CDR2 SVGAGI. The CDR3 protein is CASSYRQGVYGYTF. CDR3 coding DNA: TGTGCCAGCAGTTACAGGCAGGGGGTCTATGGCTACACCTTC.

This chain connects TRBV5-4 to TRBJ2-7, with D perhaps TRBD1 (5 bases). V was shortened by 3 bases and J by 3 bases, with 10 bases between the two germline ends. Germline-derived CDR1 and CDR2 are SGHNT and YYREEE (reference sequence). There are 13 residues in the CDR3. The CDR3 coding sequence is TGTGCCAGCAGCTCCCGAACAGGCTACGAGCAGTACTTC. As protein: CASSSRTGYEQYF.

The chain carries TRBV7-2 and TRBJ1-2; TRBD1 agrees at 12 bases. The CDR3 has 14 residues. Trimming cost V 6 bases and J 8 bases; bases outside gene matches: 7. Germline V CDR1 and CDR2: SGHTA, FQGNSA. The CDR3 spells CASSGTGGRWGYTF. In nucleotides, the CDR3 is TGTGCCAGCAGTGGGACAGGGGGCCGATGGGGCTACACCTTC.

This clone was observed a single time. The chain carries TRBV5-5 and TRBJ1-5, with D perhaps TRBD1 (5 bases). Looked up from germline, CDR1 is SGHKS and CDR2 is YYEKEE (reference sequence). The CDR3 consists of 16 residues. V was pared by 4 bases and J by 2 bases, with 16 bases between. CDR3 sequence (DNA): TGTGCCAGCAGCCCCCCCCCGGGGGGTCGCAATCAGCCCCAGCATTTT. This codes for CASSPPPGGRNQPQHF. Combining the CDR3 with reference TRBV5-5 and TRBJ1-5 gives the whole variable domain DAGVTQSPTHLIKTRGQQVTLRCSPISGHKSVSWYQQVLGQGPQFIFQYYEKEERGRGNFPDRFSARQFPNYSSELNVNALLLGDSALYLCASSPPPGGRNQPQHFGDGTRLSIL.

The chain uses TRBV9 and TRBJ2-5, with 9 nucleotides matching TRBD2. Germline trimming cut 4 bases from V and 5 bases from J; bases unmatched to any gene: 12. There are 16 residues in the CDR3. From germline, CDR1 is SGDLS and CDR2 YYNGEE. The CDR3 region is CASSPSGSGGWETQYF. CDR3 nucleotide sequence: TGTGCCAGCAGCCCCAGTGGTAGCGGGGGATGGGAGACCCAGTACTTC.